This TCR beta chain was profiled in a study of T cell responses to AZD1222 COVID-19 vaccine. TCRdb keeps only in-frame clones here, not all; method: immunoSEQ multiplex PCR. Counted here are fewer than 150,000 clones, 84% occurring once; the ten biggest clones make up approximately 4%. Germline CDR1 reads LNHDA; CDR2 reads SQIVND (reference sequence). V was shortened by 3 bases and J by 0 bases, with 9 bases between the two germline ends. There are 16 residues in the CDR3. The clonotype was recovered from an adult in good health. The gene calls are TRBV19 and TRBJ2-6; a weak D match, TRBD2 (5 bases). The source material was peripheral blood, sampled on day 0 of AZD1222 vaccination. CDR3 residues: CASSIQRSSGANVLTF. CDR3 sequence (DNA): TGTGCCAGTAGTATTCAGCGGAGCTCTGGGGCCAACGTCCTGACTTTC.